The 26 T cell receptor beta chains below all came from one sample that was sequenced in a study of cytomegalovirus exposure and HLA in healthy donors. 13 Jbeta primers and 60 Vbeta primers were used for the PCR. Here immunoSEQ multiplex PCR was the method, and the copy in TCRdb shows in-frame clones only, minus some. Here the sample table reports about 77,000 clones. The sequencing input was PBMCs. The receptors originated from a man over 45 in good health and CMV-seropositive.

The chain joins TRBV18 to TRBJ1-3; D call uncertain. V was pared by 3 bases and J by 0 bases, with 15 bases between. The germline gives CDR1 KGHSH, CDR2 LQKENI. This CDR3 has 17 amino acids. CDR3 sequence reads: CASSPMKLSISGNTIYF. DNA for the CDR3: TGTGCCAGCTCACCGATGAAACTGTCGATCTCTGGAAACACCATATATTTT.

About this clone: Other nucleotide sequences from this sample produce the same CDR3. The chain is built from TRBV30 and TRBJ1-2; the D is unclear. The length of the CDR3 is 14 residues. V was shortened by 4 bases and J by 4 bases, with 16 bases between the two germline ends. Germline lookup yields CDR1 GTSNPN and CDR2 SVGIG (reference sequence). The CDR3: CAWNLGPLLYGYTF. The CDR3 coding sequence is TGTGCCTGGAATCTTGGCCCCCTCCTCTATGGCTACACCTTC.

V is TRBV6-6 and J is TRBJ2-3; maybe TRBD2 (5 bases). V lost 2 bases and J 5 bases, leaving 8 bases between the germline ends. The CDR3 has 13 residues. Germline lookup yields CDR1 MNHNY and CDR2 SVGAGI (reference sequence). CDR3 nucleotide sequence: TGTGCCAGCAGTTACAGGGAGAGAGATACGCAGTATTTT. It yields the protein CASSYRERDTQYF.

The V call is TRBV11-3, the J call TRBJ2-5; 15 nucleotides align to TRBD2. CDR1 is SGHNT and CDR2 is YENEEA in the germline V gene. Trimming removed 4 bases from V and 3 bases from J; junction bases left unmatched: 3. This CDR3 spans 16 amino acids. The CDR3 DNA follows: TGTGCCAGCAGCTCGGGACTAGCGGGGGGTGAAGAGACCCAGTACTTC. It codes for CASSSGLAGGEETQYF. The whole variable domain, filled in from reference TRBV11-3 and TRBJ2-5, reads EAGVVQSPRYKIIEKKQPVAFWCNPISGHNTLYWYLQNLGQGPELLIRYENEEAVDDSQLPKDRFSAERLKGVDSTLKIQPAELGDSAVYLCASSSGLAGGEETQYFGPGTRLLVL.

V usage is TRBV9 and J usage is TRBJ1-5; 7 bases fit TRBD1. Germline V gene sequence: CDR1 SGDLS, CDR2 YYNGEE. The CDR3 contains 14 residues. V dropped 3 bases and J dropped 4; count of bases not matched to a gene: 4. CDR3 amino acids: CASSGGDSNQPQHF. DNA for the CDR3: TGTGCCAGCAGCGGCGGGGACAGTAATCAGCCCCAGCATTTT.

CDR3 DNA: TGTGCCAGCAGCCAAGACGGGAAGAACACTGAAGCTTTCTTT. It specifies CASSQDGKNTEAFF. The rearrangement links TRBV4-2 to TRBJ1-1; no definite D call. This CDR3 spans 14 amino acids. V dropped 0 bases and J dropped 1 base, with 6 bases sitting between them. Germline V CDR1 and CDR2: LGHNA, YNFKEQ.

The V gene is TRBV5-1, the J gene TRBJ2-3, with D maybe TRBD1 (6 bases). V was cut by 0 bases and J by 6 bases, with 11 bases left in between. The CDR3 contains 14 residues. The germline CDR1 and CDR2 sequences are SGHRS and YFSETQ. In nucleotides, the CDR3 is TGCGCCAGCAGCTTGGGGGGGCTTGAGGATACGCAGTATTTT. It specifies CASSLGGLEDTQYF.

The chain is built from TRBV5-1 and TRBJ2-7, with D perhaps TRBD2 (6 bases). Germline V gene lookup returns CDR1 SGHRS and CDR2 YFSETQ. With 1 base removed from V and 2 bases from J, the gap between germline ends came to 10 bases. The CDR3 sequence is 14 residues long. CDR3 sequence (DNA): TGCGCCAGCAGCTTGATGGGAGGCCCCTACGAGCAGTACTTC. This encodes CASSLMGGPYEQYF.

CDR3 residues: CAWRLASRETQYF. The CDR3 DNA is TGTGCCTGGAGACTAGCAAGTCGGGAGACCCAGTACTTC. This rearrangement joins TRBV30 to TRBJ2-5; D is possibly TRBD2 (6 bases). The CDR3 is 13 amino acids. Germline CDR1 is GTSNPN and CDR2 is SVGIG (reference sequence). The germline V and J ends were trimmed by 3 bases and 5 bases, with 13 bases remaining between them. The full variable domain, with the rest looked up from reference TRBV30 and TRBJ2-5, is SQTIHQWPATLVQPVGSPLSLECTVEGTSNPNLYWYRQAAGRGLQLLFYSVGIGQISSEVPQNLSASRPQDRQFILSSKKLLLSDSGFYLCAWRLASRETQYFGPGTRLLVL.

V and J are TRBV5-1 and TRBJ1-2; no clear D. Deletions cut 1 base from V and 8 bases from J, with 9 bases between. This CDR3 is built from 12 residues. Germline CDR1 is SGHRS and CDR2 is YFSETQ. CDR3 nucleotides: TGCGCCAGCAGCTTGATTGGGGAGGGCTACACCTTC. This codes for CASSLIGEGYTF.

This sequence joins TRBV7-9 and TRBJ1-2; D gene uncertain. The CDR3 runs 12 residues. V lost 8 bases and J 2 bases, leaving 9 bases between the germline ends. Germline CDR1 SEHNR, CDR2 FQNEAQ (reference sequence). CDR3 in amino acids: CASLHRNYGYTF. DNA of the CDR3: TGTGCCAGCCTTCACAGAAACTATGGCTACACCTTC.

The J gene is TRBJ1-2, the V gene TRBV19; 9 bases align to TRBD1. The CDR3 sequence is 14 residues long. CDR1 is LNHDA and CDR2 is SQIVND in the germline V gene (reference sequence). V gave up 10 bases and J gave up 2 bases; unmatched junction bases: 8. The CDR3 DNA reads as TGTGCCACCGCCTGGGACAGGGTGAACTATGGCTACACCTTC. Protein: CATAWDRVNYGYTF.

This sequence joins TRBV12-5 and TRBJ1-2; the match to TRBD1 covers 7 bases. From germline, CDR1 is LGHNT and CDR2 FRNRAP. The CDR3 is 15 amino acids. V was clipped by 3 bases and J by 3 bases; unmatched bases: 7. For the CDR3, the DNA is TGTGCTAGTGGTTTCCCACAGGGGATGGACTATGGCTACACCTTC. This sequence encodes CASGFPQGMDYGYTF.

The chain joins TRBV6-1 to TRBJ2-7; the match to TRBD2 covers 9 bases. This CDR3 comprises 15 residues. The germline V gene has CDR1 MNHNS and CDR2 SASEGT. The V segment lost 3 bases and the J segment 2 bases; nucleotides outside the gene matches: 5. This CDR3 reads CASSEEREVPYEQYF. The CDR3 coding sequence is TGTGCCAGCAGTGAGGAGCGGGAGGTACCCTACGAGCAGTACTTC.

This chain connects TRBV7-2 to TRBJ1-1; 7 bases are a match to TRBD1. The CDR3 has 14 amino acids. Trimming at V came to 3 bases and at J to 1 base, leaving 2 bases not matched to a gene. Germline-derived CDR1 and CDR2 are SGHTA and FQGNSA. The CDR3 nucleotides read TGTGCCAGCAGCTTCAGGGGGGAGAACACTGAAGCTTTCTTT. Protein product: CASSFRGENTEAFF.

The gene calls are TRBV5-4 and TRBJ2-2; possibly TRBD1 for D (6 bases). The CDR3 sequence is 15 residues long. V was pared by 10 bases and J by 8 bases, with 24 bases between. CDR1 is SGHNT, CDR2 YYREEE, per germline (reference sequence). The CDR3 is CALQAGAPLSGELFF. In DNA, the CDR3 is TGTGCCCTCCAGGCAGGGGCACCCCTATCAGGGGAGCTGTTTTTT.

The rearrangement links TRBV29-1 to TRBJ1-2; the match to TRBD1 covers 8 bases. This CDR3 has 13 amino acids. Unmatched junction bases numbered 4, after V lost 3 bases and J lost 4 bases. CDR1 and CDR2 (germline): SQVTM, ANQGSEA. CDR3 loop: CSVDRGRAYGYTF. DNA of the CDR3: TGCAGCGTTGACAGGGGGCGCGCCTATGGCTACACCTTC.

CDR3: CASSLNSRAGVGYTF. The CDR3 DNA reads TGTGCCAGCAGTTTAAATTCTCGGGCAGGGGTTGGCTACACCTTC. The chain is built from TRBV27 and TRBJ1-2, with D possibly TRBD1 on 6 matching bases. Looked up from germline, CDR1 is MNHEY and CDR2 is SMNVEV (reference sequence). This CDR3 has 15 residues. V gave up 2 bases and J gave up 7 bases, with 17 bases separating them.

The chain is built from TRBV7-2 and TRBJ1-2, with 8 bases identical to TRBD1. CDR3 size: 15 residues. The germline gives CDR1 SGHTA, CDR2 FQGNSA. V trimming: 0 bases; J trimming: 6 bases; junction bases outside the gene matches: 6. The DNA for the CDR3 is TGTGCCAGCAGCTTAGCCACAGGGGGGGCGGATGGCTACACCTTC. As protein: CASSLATGGADGYTF.

The chain uses TRBV5-1 and TRBJ1-2; 9 bases agree with TRBD1. The CDR3 is 13 residues long. J gave up 7 bases and V 4 bases, and 5 bases lay outside the gene matches. Germline V gene sequence: CDR1 SGHRS, CDR2 YFSETQ. The CDR3, as DNA: TGCGCCAGCAGCCCTTCGACAGGGGGTGGCTACACCTTC. As protein: CASSPSTGGGYTF. The variable domain in full, completed from reference TRBV5-1 and TRBJ1-2, reads KAGVTQTPRYLIKTRGQQVTLSCSPISGHRSVSWYQQTPGQGLQFLFEYFSETQRNKGNFPGRFSGRQFSNSRSEMNVSTLELGDSALYLCASSPSTGGGYTFGSGTRLTVV.

The rearrangement joins TRBV7-9 to TRBJ1-1; 8 bases line up with TRBD1. Germline lookup yields CDR1 SEHNR and CDR2 FQNEAQ (reference sequence). V lost 5 bases, J lost 0 bases, and 14 bases stayed unmatched. The length of the CDR3 is 18 residues. The CDR3 DNA follows: TGTGCCAGCAGCCGTATATTTGACAGGGGCGGAATGAACACTGAAGCTTTCTTT. Protein product: CASSRIFDRGGMNTEAFF. The full variable domain, its missing parts supplied by reference TRBV7-9 and TRBJ1-1, is DTGVSQNPRHKITKRGQNVTFRCDPISEHNRLYWYRQTLGQGPEFLTYFQNEAQLEKSRLLSDRFSAERPKGSFSTLEIQRTEQGDSAMYLCASSRIFDRGGMNTEAFFGQGTRLTVV.

The chain is built from TRBV6-4 and TRBJ1-1; TRBD1 might be the D (5 bases). This CDR3 is built from 13 residues. From germline, CDR1 is MRHNA and CDR2 SNTAGT. The V gene lost 2 bases and the J gene lost 3 bases, with 7 bases spanning the gap. The CDR3 region has the DNA TGTGCCAGCAGTGACGGACAACACACTGAAGCTTTCTTT. Translated: CASSDGQHTEAFF.

The chain employs TRBV7-8 and TRBJ2-7; the match to TRBD2 covers 8 bases. Germline CDR1 SGHVS, CDR2 FQNEAQ. The CDR3 is made up of 15 amino acids. The ends lost 3 bases at V and 7 bases at J; junction bases unmatched: 11. The CDR3 DNA reads as TGTGCCAGCAGCTTTGGACTAGCACTCTACGAGGAGCAGTACTTC. This codes for CASSFGLALYEEQYF.

The V call is TRBV25-1, the J call TRBJ1-2, with 9 positions matching TRBD1. This CDR3 spans 13 amino acids. Trimming removed 7 bases from V and 7 bases from J; junction bases left unmatched: 7. Germline V gene data show CDR1 as MGHDK and CDR2 as SYGVNS. In nucleotides, the CDR3 is TGTGCCAGCACTCGGACAGGGGCAATTGGCTACACCTTC. Translation gives CASTRTGAIGYTF.

Note on this clone: The same CDR3 also results from other DNA sequences found in this sample. V is TRBV19 and J is TRBJ1-6, with unresolved D. This CDR3 spans 12 amino acids. V gave up 6 bases and J gave up 8 bases, with 8 bases separating them. Per the germline V gene, CDR1 is LNHDA and CDR2 is SQIVND (reference sequence). The CDR3 loop is CASSSSHSPLHF. CDR3 DNA sequence: TGTGCCAGTAGCTCGTCTCATTCACCCCTCCACTTT.

J is TRBJ2-5 and V is TRBV7-2, with 12 bases aligning to TRBD2. The CDR3 length is 14 residues. Trimming took 5 bases from V and 5 from J; bases not matched to a gene: 3. CDR1 is SGHTA and CDR2 is FQGNSA in the germline V gene. CDR3 coding DNA: TGTGCCAGCAGCCAAGGGACTAGCGGGGAGACCCAGTACTTC. As protein: CASSQGTSGETQYF. Full variable domain (missing parts from reference TRBV7-2 and TRBJ2-5): GAGVSQSPSNKVTEKGKDVELRCDPISGHTALYWYRQSLGQGLEFLIYFQGNSAPDKSGLPSDRFSAERTGGSVSTLTIQRTQQEDSAVYLCASSQGTSGETQYFGPGTRLLVL.